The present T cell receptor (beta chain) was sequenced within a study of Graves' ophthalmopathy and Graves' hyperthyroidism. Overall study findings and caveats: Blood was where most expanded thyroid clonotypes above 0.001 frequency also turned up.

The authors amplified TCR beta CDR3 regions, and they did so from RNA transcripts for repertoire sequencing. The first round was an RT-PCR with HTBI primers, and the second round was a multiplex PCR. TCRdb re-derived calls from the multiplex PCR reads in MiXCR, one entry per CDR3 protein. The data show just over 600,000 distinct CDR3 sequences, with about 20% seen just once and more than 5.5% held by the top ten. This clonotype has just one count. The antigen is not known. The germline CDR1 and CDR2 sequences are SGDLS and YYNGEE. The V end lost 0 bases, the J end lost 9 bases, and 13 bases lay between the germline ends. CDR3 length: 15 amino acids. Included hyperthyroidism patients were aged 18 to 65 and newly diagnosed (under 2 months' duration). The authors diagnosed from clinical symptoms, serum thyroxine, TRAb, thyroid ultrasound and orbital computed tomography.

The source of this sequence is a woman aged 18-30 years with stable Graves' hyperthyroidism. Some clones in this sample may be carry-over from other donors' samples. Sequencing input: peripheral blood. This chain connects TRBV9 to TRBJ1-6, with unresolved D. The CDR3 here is CASSVGPTGRSPLHF. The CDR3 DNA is TGTGCCAGCAGCGTAGGCCCAACTGGGCGTTCACCCCTCCACTTT.